This T cell receptor (beta chain) is from a study of cytomegalovirus exposure and HLA in healthy donors. Study-level points and caveats: A classifier reportedly called cytomegalovirus status with high sensitivity and specificity. Clusters of TCRs from the first cohort tended to co-occur in the 120 or so validation repertoires (as a later analysis found). Confirmation in vitro established that a few CMV-associated chains were specific for CMV antigens.

V lost 0 bases, J lost 0 bases, and 10 bases lay in between. The CDR3 sequence is 17 residues long. CDR1 and CDR2 from the germline V gene are SGDLS and YYNGEE. Measured with immunoSEQ multiplex PCR; TCRdb has only the in-frame clones, and not every one. The sample records around 230,000 clones, around 86% being singletons. As regards this clone: Its antigen is as yet unknown.

The clonotype comes from a woman aged 30 to 39 in good health and CMV-seropositive. The specimen sequenced was PBMCs. This chain uses TRBV9 with TRBJ2-6, with unresolved D. CDR3 coding DNA: TGTGCCAGCAGCGTAGTACCGGTTAGCTCTGGGGCCAACGTCCTGACTTTC. It translates to CASSVVPVSSGANVLTF.